This entry lists 17 T cell receptor beta chains sequenced from one sample in a study of CD8+ T cells in alopecia areata. RNA was extracted and reverse transcribed into cDNA as the sequencing template. Some clones are missing from TCRdb's copy, which holds only in-frame ones; the method was immunoSEQ multiplex PCR. The sample includes 130,000 to 150,000 clones, 51% of them seen just once. The starting material was CD4+ T cells sorted from blood, obtained at week 0. The receptors stem from a human donor with alopecia areata.

This chain connects TRBV30 to TRBJ1-1; D unresolved. Trimming cost V 0 bases and J 0 bases, with 14 bases left between them. The CDR3 totals 16 residues. CDR1 GTSNPN and CDR2 SVGIG come from the germline V gene (reference sequence). CDR3 bases: TGTGCCTGGAGTGTCCGATACTTGAGTATGAACACTGAAGCTTTCTTT. The encoded protein is CAWSVRYLSMNTEAFF.

In regard to this clone: An end of the junction differs from the germline gene, which may be a read error. The genes are TRBV15 and TRBJ2-4; D possibly corresponds to TRBD1 (6 bases). CDR1 is LNHNV and CDR2 is YYDKDF in the germline V gene (reference sequence). The CDR3 has 12 residues. The CDR3 sequence: CATSRDRDRPWF. CDR3 in DNA: TGTGCCACCAGCAGAGATCGCGACAGGCCTTGGTTC. The whole variable domain, filled in from reference TRBV15 and TRBJ2-4, reads DAMVIQNPRYQVTQFGKPVTLSCSQTLNHNVMYWYQQKSSQAPKLLFHYYDKDFNNEADTPDNFQSRRPNTSFCFLDIRSPGLGDTAMYLCATSRDRDRPWFGAGTRLSVL.

The chain uses TRBV13 and TRBJ2-7; D is possibly TRBD2 (5 bases). V was shortened by 2 bases and J by 0 bases, with 8 bases between the two germline ends. The CDR3 contains 14 residues. Germline loops: CDR1 PRHDT, CDR2 FYEKMQ (reference sequence). The CDR3 DNA sequence: TGTGCCAGCAGCTTAAGTAGCGCCTCCTACGAGCAGTACTTC. It translates to CASSLSSASYEQYF.

The sample holds a few counts of this clone. V and J are TRBV29-1 and TRBJ2-1; 11 positions match TRBD2. J lost 8 bases, V lost 6 bases, and 9 bases had no gene match. Germline CDR1 reads SQVTM; CDR2 reads ANQGSEA. This CDR3 region has 14 residues. CDR3 protein: CSVHTSGGGHEQFF. The CDR3 DNA follows: TGCAGCGTCCATACTAGCGGGGGTGGGCATGAGCAGTTCTTC.

This clone showed up just a few times. Additional DNA sequences in this sample encode the identical CDR3. The chain joins TRBV29-1 to TRBJ2-7; D is possibly TRBD2 (5 bases). The CDR3 has 12 amino acids. Trimming left V 6 bases short and J 2 bases short, with 11 bases between. The germline V gene encodes CDR1 SQVTM and CDR2 ANQGSEA. For the CDR3, the DNA is TGCAGCGTAAAAGACGGGACCTACGAGCAGTACTTC. It is translated as CSVKDGTYEQYF.

A few counts support this clone. The rearrangement joins TRBV7-8 to TRBJ2-5; D call uncertain. Germline V gene sequence: CDR1 SGHVS, CDR2 FQNEAQ. Trimming cost V 1 base and J 5 bases, with 8 bases left between them. The CDR3 extends over 13 amino acids. This CDR3 reads CASSLGLRETQYF. CDR3 in DNA: TGTGCCAGCAGCTTAGGGTTGAGGGAGACCCAGTACTTC.

V gene TRBV29-1 combines with J gene TRBJ2-5; D may be TRBD1 (6 bases). The V and J ends lost 4 bases and 2 bases respectively, with 11 bases between them. The CDR3 spans 13 residues. Germline-derived CDR1 and CDR2 are SQVTM and ANQGSEA. The CDR3 reads CSVAGQTQETQYF. The CDR3 bases are TGCAGCGTTGCTGGACAGACACAAGAGACCCAGTACTTC. The full variable domain, its missing parts supplied by reference TRBV29-1 and TRBJ2-5, is SAVISQKPSRDICQRGTSLTIQCQVDSQVTMMFWYRQQPGQSLTLIATANQGSEATYESGFVIDKFPISRPNLTFSTLTVSNMSPEDSSIYLCSVAGQTQETQYFGPGTRLLVL.

The rearrangement joins TRBV5-1 to TRBJ2-3; D not certain. Germline lookup yields CDR1 SGHRS and CDR2 YFSETQ. This CDR3 region has 11 residues. With 0 bases removed from V and 4 bases from J, the gap between germline ends came to 0 bases. For the CDR3, the DNA is TGCGCCAGCAGCTTGGCAGATACGCAGTATTTT. It codes for CASSLADTQYF.

The chain is built from TRBV18 and TRBJ1-1; tentative D call: TRBD1 (6 bases). The CDR3 totals 15 residues. In germline, CDR1 is KGHSH, CDR2 LQKENI. Trimming took 4 bases from V and 0 from J, leaving 12 bases between them. CDR3 residues: CASSRRGHLNTEAFF. CDR3 in DNA: TGTGCCAGCTCACGTAGGGGACATCTGAACACTGAAGCTTTCTTT.

The gene calls are TRBV5-1 and TRBJ2-6, with D hard to call. The germline CDR1 and CDR2 sequences are SGHRS and YFSETQ. The CDR3 has 15 residues. V gave up 4 bases and J gave up 2 bases, with 10 bases separating them. Written as DNA, the CDR3 is TGCGCCAGCAGCACGTTGGGTACTGGGGCCAACGTCCTGACTTTC. Translating gives CASSTLGTGANVLTF.

CDR3 residues: CAWSSGADQPQHF. The CDR3 coding sequence is TGTGCCTGGAGTTCAGGGGCTGATCAGCCCCAGCATTTT. This chain links TRBV30 with TRBJ1-5; D might be TRBD1 (6 bases). This CDR3 has 13 amino acids. V was pared by 2 bases and J by 5 bases, with 10 bases between. Germline values: CDR1 GTSNPN, CDR2 SVGIG (reference sequence).

The J gene is TRBJ1-1, the V gene TRBV30; D gene uncertain. CDR1 and CDR2 (germline): GTSNPN, SVGIG (reference sequence). The CDR3 length is 15 residues. Trimming took off 0 bases at V and 0 bases at J, with 11 bases between the two ends. The CDR3 nucleotides are TGTGCCTGGAGTGTAGGAGGGATTATGAACACTGAAGCTTTCTTT. Protein product: CAWSVGGIMNTEAFF. Full variable domain (missing parts from reference TRBV30 and TRBJ1-1): SQTIHQWPATLVQPVGSPLSLECTVEGTSNPNLYWYRQAAGRGLQLLFYSVGIGQISSEVPQNLSASRPQDRQFILSSKKLLLSDSGFYLCAWSVGGIMNTEAFFGQGTRLTVV.

This clone has only a few counts. The chain combines TRBV29-1 with TRBJ2-5; no definite D call. Trimming stripped 4 bases from V and 5 bases from J, with 11 bases between. Germline V lookup: CDR1 SQVTM, CDR2 ANQGSEA. CDR3 size: 12 residues. CDR3 nucleotide sequence: TGCAGCGTTGGGGCCTCGTGGGAGACCCAGTACTTC. Its protein is CSVGASWETQYF. Full variable domain (rest looked up from reference TRBV29-1 and TRBJ2-5): SAVISQKPSRDICQRGTSLTIQCQVDSQVTMMFWYRQQPGQSLTLIATANQGSEATYESGFVIDKFPISRPNLTFSTLTVSNMSPEDSSIYLCSVGASWETQYFGPGTRLLVL.

This clone was seen a handful of times. The chain links TRBV5-1 to TRBJ2-3; D is unresolved. Germline V gene data show CDR1 as SGHRS and CDR2 as YFSETQ. The CDR3 spans 12 residues. Trimming left V 2 bases short and J 2 bases short, with 3 bases between. The CDR3 sequence is CASSLYTDTQYF. The CDR3 coding sequence is TGCGCCAGCAGCTTATACACAGATACGCAGTATTTT. Combining the CDR3 with reference TRBV5-1 and TRBJ2-3 gives the whole variable domain KAGVTQTPRYLIKTRGQQVTLSCSPISGHRSVSWYQQTPGQGLQFLFEYFSETQRNKGNFPGRFSGRQFSNSRSEMNVSTLELGDSALYLCASSLYTDTQYFGPGTRLTVL.

This clone was recorded once. The rearrangement joins TRBV4-1 to TRBJ2-1; 12 nucleotides align to TRBD1. The CDR3 totals 16 residues. The germline CDR1 and CDR2 sequences are MGHRA and YSYEKL. J lost 7 bases, V lost 3 bases, and 7 bases had no gene match. CDR3 DNA: TGCGCCAGCAGCCAGCAGGGACAGGGGGCTAGAAATGAGCAGTTCTTC. It is translated as CASSQQGQGARNEQFF.

The rearrangement joins TRBV6-5 to TRBJ2-1, with 9 bases aligning to TRBD2. Per the germline V gene, CDR1 is MNHEY and CDR2 is SVGAGI. V trimming: 4 bases; J trimming: 11 bases; junction bases outside the gene matches: 9. CDR3 length equals 14 residues. The CDR3 DNA sequence: TGTGCCAGCAGTTCGCCTCCGACTAGCGGAAAGCAGTTCTTC. Amino acid sequence: CASSSPPTSGKQFF.

The V call is TRBV15, the J call TRBJ2-5; no firm D call. The germline gives CDR1 LNHNV, CDR2 YYDKDF (reference sequence). V gave up 1 base and J gave up 5 bases, with 5 bases separating them. The CDR3 length is 12 residues. The DNA of the CDR3 is TGTGCCACCAGCAGAGTTGTGGAGACCCAGTACTTC. Translated: CATSRVVETQYF.